These 11 T cell receptor beta chains came from one sample sequenced in a study of blood T cell repertoires in COVID-19. The data were produced by immunoSEQ multiplex PCR, yet TCRdb's version contains in-frame clones alone and is incomplete. Of some 350,000 clones in the sample, more than 75% were seen once. Specimen: peripheral blood. The receptors shown here come from a human donor in a cohort sampled during active COVID-19.

This rearrangement joins TRBV6-6 to TRBJ2-7, with 8 bases that match TRBD1. Looked up from germline, CDR1 is MNHNY and CDR2 is SVGAGI (reference sequence). The CDR3 is made up of 13 amino acids. J lost 2 bases, V lost 7 bases, and 4 bases had no gene match. The CDR3 DNA reads TGTGCCAGCACCCAGGGACAGGCCTACGAGCAGTACTTC. Translating gives CASTQGQAYEQYF.

The CDR3 DNA sequence: TGTGCCAGCAGTCAAAGCGTTGGAGGAAACACCATATATTTT. As protein: CASSQSVGGNTIYF. The chain recombines TRBV7-2 with TRBJ1-3; no reliable D call. The CDR3 has 14 residues. V lost 6 bases and J 4 bases, leaving 13 bases between the germline ends. Germline V gene data show CDR1 as SGHTA and CDR2 as FQGNSA.

A note on this clone: Other DNA sequences in the sample encode the same CDR3. This chain uses TRBV7-2 with TRBJ2-3; TRBD2 matches 15 bases. V lost 6 bases to trimming and J lost 5 bases; unmatched junction nucleotides: 6. This CDR3 region has 16 residues. Looked up from germline, CDR1 is SGHTA and CDR2 is FQGNSA. Written as DNA, the CDR3 is TGTGCCAGCAGTGCTGGACTAGCGGGGGGGCAAGATACGCAGTATTTT. Translating gives CASSAGLAGGQDTQYF.

The chain couples TRBV18 to TRBJ2-1, with D maybe TRBD1 (5 bases). With 3 bases removed from V and 5 bases from J, the gap between germline ends came to 11 bases. CDR3 length: 14 amino acids. The V gene's germline CDR1 is KGHSH and CDR2 LQKENI. Here the CDR3 DNA reads TGTGCCAGCTCACCTCCCGACAGAAACAATGAGCAGTTCTTC. Protein: CASSPPDRNNEQFF.

V is TRBV9 and J is TRBJ2-1; 8 positions match TRBD1. This CDR3 contains 15 residues. The germline CDR1 and CDR2 sequences are SGDLS and YYNGEE. With V trimmed by 3 bases and J by 9 bases, 11 bases remained unmatched. The CDR3 region is CASSGTGLVRAEQFF. DNA of the CDR3: TGTGCCAGCAGCGGGACAGGGTTGGTTCGTGCTGAGCAGTTCTTC.

This chain links TRBV29-1 with TRBJ2-1; tentative D call: TRBD1 (7 bases). Per germline, CDR1 SQVTM and CDR2 ANQGSEA. This CDR3 spans 13 amino acids. Deletions cut 2 bases from V and 9 bases from J, with 14 bases between. The CDR3 DNA reads TGCAGCGTTGAACTATACAGGGGAGGTGAGCAGTTCTTC. Protein product: CSVELYRGGEQFF.

The rearrangement links TRBV28 to TRBJ1-5; D is unclear. Germline CDR1 and CDR2: MDHEN and SYDVKM. Trimming took off 8 bases at V and 5 bases at J, with 13 bases between the two ends. The CDR3 length is 13 residues. The CDR3: CASGGNSYQPQHF. The CDR3, as DNA: TGTGCCAGCGGCGGGAACAGCTATCAGCCCCAGCATTTT.

The chain couples TRBV6-5 to TRBJ1-1; D is possibly TRBD1 (5 bases). Per germline, CDR1 MNHEY and CDR2 SVGAGI. The germline V and J ends were trimmed by 7 bases and 4 bases, with 10 bases remaining between them. There are 12 residues in the CDR3. CDR3 bases: TGTGCCAGCACGGCGGGGGGCACTGAAGCTTTCTTT. It is translated as CASTAGGTEAFF.

This chain connects TRBV19 to TRBJ2-1; tentatively, D is TRBD2 (5 bases). There are 13 residues in the CDR3. Trimming removed 6 bases from V and 9 bases from J, with 15 bases in between. Germline V lookup: CDR1 LNHDA, CDR2 SQIVND (reference sequence). In DNA, the CDR3 is TGTGCCAGTAGGGTGACTGGGAGTGGTGAGCAGTTCTTC. Protein product: CASRVTGSGEQFF.

This chain joins TRBV28 and TRBJ1-4; possibly TRBD1 for D (5 bases). Germline V gives CDR1 MDHEN, CDR2 SYDVKM. Deletions cut 4 bases from V and 8 bases from J, with 14 bases between. The CDR3 extends over 14 amino acids. CDR3 protein: CASSSPVGPEKLFF. The CDR3 nucleotides read TGTGCCAGCAGTTCCCCAGTGGGGCCCGAAAAACTGTTTTTT.

The chain employs TRBV3-1 (or the pseudogene TRBV3-2) and TRBJ2-3, with 7 bases that match TRBD2. Germline CDR1 reads LGHDT; CDR2 reads YNNKEL (reference sequence). V gave up 0 bases and J gave up 2 bases; unmatched junction bases: 5. CDR3 length: 16 residues. The CDR3 DNA follows: TGTGCCAGCAGCCAAGATAGGCTAGCGGACACAGATACGCAGTATTTT. This sequence encodes CASSQDRLADTDTQYF.